These 23 T cell receptor beta chains were all obtained from the same sample, sequenced in a study of blood T cell repertoires in COVID-19. Using immunoSEQ multiplex PCR, the repertoire was profiled, and TCRdb retains in-frame clones only, with some absent. Of about 88,000 clones listed, about 88% are singletons. Sequencing input: peripheral blood. Receptor source: a woman over 75 with acute or convalescent COVID-19.

This clone was seen a handful of times. CDR3 sequence reads: CASSPQGWGNTEAFF. In nucleotides, the CDR3 is TGTGCCAGTAGTCCCCAGGGGTGGGGTAACACTGAAGCTTTCTTT. The rearrangement links TRBV19 to TRBJ1-1; D perhaps matches TRBD1 (6 bases). With 5 bases removed from V and 2 bases from J, the gap between germline ends came to 15 bases. The CDR3 contains 15 residues. The germline V gene has CDR1 LNHDA and CDR2 SQIVND (reference sequence).

The J gene is TRBJ2-1, the V gene TRBV30, with TRBD1 matching 10 bases. V was clipped by 4 bases and J by 0 bases; unmatched bases: 12. The CDR3 is made up of 18 amino acids. Germline V CDR1 and CDR2: GTSNPN, SVGIG (reference sequence). CDR3 DNA: TGTGCCTGGAACCGGGGACAGGGGCCGCGGAGCTCCTACAATGAGCAGTTCTTC. Translating gives CAWNRGQGPRSSYNEQFF. The entire variable domain, with the rest obtained from reference TRBV30 and TRBJ2-1, is as follows: SQTIHQWPATLVQPVGSPLSLECTVEGTSNPNLYWYRQAAGRGLQLLFYSVGIGQISSEVPQNLSASRPQDRQFILSSKKLLLSDSGFYLCAWNRGQGPRSSYNEQFFGPGTRLTVL.

This chain uses TRBV27 with TRBJ2-1; a possible D gene is TRBD1 (5 bases). The CDR3 covers 15 residues. The germline V and J ends were trimmed by 7 bases and 3 bases, with 16 bases remaining between them. CDR1 MNHEY and CDR2 SMNVEV come from the germline V gene (reference sequence). CDR3 coding DNA: TGTGCCAGCACAGGGCAGGGCGAAAACTACAATGAGCAGTTCTTC. Its protein is CASTGQGENYNEQFF.

The rearrangement joins TRBV7-6 to TRBJ2-1; TRBD2 matches 16 bases. Germline CDR1 SGHVS, CDR2 FNYEAQ. The V gene end was trimmed by 5 bases and the J gene end by 9 bases; junction bases not matched to a gene: 13. This CDR3 is 18 amino acids long. The CDR3 protein is CASSTGTSGRAGQGEQFF. CDR3 sequence (DNA): TGTGCCAGCAGCACGGGGACTAGCGGGAGGGCTGGCCAGGGTGAGCAGTTCTTC.

CDR3 bases: TGTGCCAGCAGTCAGCAGGGCCTCGGGGAGCTGTTTTTT. Translation gives CASSQQGLGELFF. The chain joins TRBV6-5 to TRBJ2-2, with D perhaps TRBD1 (5 bases). V was trimmed by 5 bases and J by 7 bases, leaving 11 bases between them. Germline V gene data show CDR1 as MNHEY and CDR2 as SVGAGI. The length of the CDR3 is 13 residues.

V and J are TRBV18 and TRBJ1-1; D not resolved. CDR3 length equals 13 residues. Trimming took 4 bases from V and 5 from J, leaving 11 bases between them. CDR1 KGHSH and CDR2 LQKENI come from the germline V gene. CDR3 coding DNA: TGTGCCAGCTCACGCGGACTGGAAACTGAAGCTTTCTTT. This gives the protein CASSRGLETEAFF. The whole variable domain, remainder taken from reference TRBV18 and TRBJ1-1, is NAGVMQNPRHLVRRRGQEARLRCSPMKGHSHVYWYRQLPEEGLKFMVYLQKENIIDESGMPKERFSAEFPKEGPSILRIQQVVRGDSAAYFCASSRGLETEAFFGQGTRLTVV.

This clone was recorded only once. This chain links TRBV19 with TRBJ2-7, with D possibly TRBD1 on 6 matching bases. This CDR3 has 15 residues. Germline assignment: CDR1 LNHDA and CDR2 SQIVND (reference sequence). V shed 6 bases and J shed 0 bases, with 15 bases lying between them. The CDR3 DNA sequence: TGTGCCAGTAGGCCGGCCGGGACAAGCTCCTACGAGCAGTACTTC. It is translated as CASRPAGTSSYEQYF.

This sequence joins TRBV7-2 and TRBJ2-1, with 7 bases aligning to TRBD1. Germline lookup yields CDR1 SGHTA and CDR2 FQGNSA. The CDR3 is 13 amino acids. The junction had 4 bases not matched to a gene; V was cut back by 5 bases and J by 6 bases. CDR3 protein: CASSQDRVNEQFF. CDR3 bases: TGTGCCAGCAGCCAAGACAGGGTCAATGAGCAGTTCTTC.

The chain couples TRBV29-1 to TRBJ2-2; D perhaps matches TRBD2 (6 bases). Germline V gives CDR1 SQVTM, CDR2 ANQGSEA. V gave up 4 bases and J gave up 4 bases, with 13 bases separating them. The CDR3 covers 14 residues. CDR3 in DNA: TGCAGCGTTGTATCCGGGAGCCTCACCGGGGAGCTGTTTTTT. It specifies CSVVSGSLTGELFF.

The rearrangement links TRBV6-2 or TRBV6-3 to TRBJ1-3, with D unclear. The V gene lost 3 bases and the J gene lost 0 bases, with 15 bases spanning the gap. The germline CDR1 and CDR2 sequences are MNHEY and SVGEGT. The CDR3 consists of 17 residues. In nucleotides, the CDR3 is TGTGCCAGCAGTTATGGTTTTCAGGTGATCTCTGGAAACACCATATATTTT. Translating it yields CASSYGFQVISGNTIYF.

This chain uses TRBV27 with TRBJ1-1, with 10 bases aligning to TRBD1. Germline V gives CDR1 MNHEY, CDR2 SMNVEV (reference sequence). Trimming removed 5 bases from V and 2 bases from J; junction bases left unmatched: 14. This CDR3 spans 18 amino acids. The CDR3 sequence: CASSDQIPGQGLNTEAFF. The CDR3 bases are TGTGCCAGCAGTGATCAAATTCCGGGACAGGGGCTAAACACTGAAGCTTTCTTT.

This CDR3 reads CASSSLKTGDDQPQHF. CDR3 in DNA: TGTGCCAGCAGCTCCCTAAAGACAGGAGATGATCAGCCCCAGCATTTT. The chain is built from TRBV7-6 and TRBJ1-5; tentatively, D is TRBD1 (6 bases). Per the germline V gene, CDR1 is SGHVS and CDR2 is FNYEAQ. The CDR3 runs 16 residues. Trimming cost V 4 bases and J 5 bases, with 18 bases left between them.

This clone was seen just once. This chain uses TRBV5-1 with TRBJ1-6; no clear D. V lost 3 bases, J lost 8 bases, and 15 bases lay in between. The CDR3 has 15 amino acids. The germline gives CDR1 SGHRS, CDR2 YFSETQ. CDR3 nucleotides: TGCGCCAGCAGCTCGGGATCACCCTGGGATTCACCCCTCCACTTT. Its protein is CASSSGSPWDSPLHF.

The genes are TRBV7-2 and TRBJ1-2; 9 bases align to TRBD1. This CDR3 is 16 amino acids long. V lost 2 bases and J lost 4; bases outside the gene matches: 8. The germline V gene encodes CDR1 SGHTA and CDR2 FQGNSA. The CDR3 DNA follows: TGTGCCAGCAGCTTAATAGCAAGGGACAGGGCCTATGGCTACACCTTC. Encoded protein: CASSLIARDRAYGYTF.

The chain couples TRBV15 to TRBJ2-7; TRBD1 agrees at 10 bases. Germline CDR1 and CDR2: LNHNV and YYDKDF (reference sequence). This CDR3 has 16 residues. The V gene end was trimmed by 2 bases and the J gene end by 1 base; junction bases not matched to a gene: 5. The CDR3 bases are TGTGCCACCAGCAGAAACCCGGGACAGGGGTCCTACGAGCAGTACTTC. Amino acid sequence: CATSRNPGQGSYEQYF.

The CDR3 here is CASSRNTGTLEAFF. The CDR3 DNA sequence: TGTGCCAGCAGCCGTAATACCGGGACACTTGAAGCTTTCTTT. This rearrangement joins TRBV5-5 to TRBJ1-1, with D perhaps matching TRBD1 (6 bases). Germline-derived CDR1 and CDR2 are SGHKS and YYEKEE (reference sequence). The CDR3 extends over 14 amino acids. Between the trimmed V and J ends, which lost 4 bases and 7 bases, there was a span of 17 bases.

V gene TRBV6-5 combines with J gene TRBJ1-1, with unresolved D. This CDR3 is 14 amino acids long. Trimming took off 3 bases at V and 6 bases at J, with 14 bases between the two ends. CDR1 MNHEY and CDR2 SVGAGI come from the germline V gene. The chain's CDR3 is CASSYYGFGSEAFF. The CDR3 nucleotides are TGTGCCAGCAGTTATTACGGGTTTGGCTCTGAAGCTTTCTTT.

This chain uses TRBV6-2 or TRBV6-3 with TRBJ2-5; 12 bases agree with TRBD2. Germline V gene sequence: CDR1 MNHEY, CDR2 SVGEGT. The CDR3 totals 15 residues. J lost 0 bases, V lost 5 bases, and 1 base had no gene match. CDR3 residues: CASSRTSGDQETQYF. The CDR3 DNA reads as TGTGCCAGCAGTCGGACTAGCGGGGACCAAGAGACCCAGTACTTC.

This chain joins TRBV10-3 and TRBJ2-3; D may be TRBD2 (5 bases). The CDR3 extends over 16 amino acids. The ends were cut back, 4 bases at V and 0 bases at J, with 14 bases in the middle. Germline-derived CDR1 and CDR2 are ENHRY and SYGVKD. The CDR3, as DNA: TGTGCCATCAGTGTTATAGGGCGGGCTAGCACAGATACGCAGTATTTT. Its translation: CAISVIGRASTDTQYF.

This sequence joins TRBV12-3 or TRBV12-4 and TRBJ2-5; D possibly corresponds to TRBD2 (6 bases). Trimming took 7 bases from V and 9 from J, leaving 18 bases between them. CDR3 length equals 13 residues. The CDR3 region is CASTVVGGAAQYF. In DNA, the CDR3 is TGTGCCAGCACCGTTGTGGGAGGAGCGGCCCAGTACTTC.

The chain couples TRBV5-1 to TRBJ2-1, with TRBD2 identical over 13 bases. V trimming: 3 bases; J trimming: 4 bases; junction bases outside the gene matches: 4. Germline V lookup: CDR1 SGHRS, CDR2 YFSETQ. The CDR3 extends over 16 amino acids. CDR3 nucleotides: TGCGCCAGCAGCTGGGGACTAGCGGGGATTTACAATGAGCAGTTCTTC. Encoded protein: CASSWGLAGIYNEQFF.

The chain has TRBV6-5 and TRBJ2-2; D ambiguous. The CDR3 runs 14 residues. The V and J ends lost 8 bases and 1 base respectively, with 11 bases between them. The germline V gene encodes CDR1 MNHEY and CDR2 SVGAGI. CDR3 nucleotide sequence: TGTGCCAGCTCACACCTGATGAACACCGGGGAGCTGTTTTTT. Residues: CASSHLMNTGELFF.

In nucleotides, the CDR3 is TGTGCCAGCGGAACCGGGACAGGGGATTCACCCCTCCACTTT. Translating it yields CASGTGTGDSPLHF. The rearrangement joins TRBV7-2 to TRBJ1-6, with 10 bases fitting TRBD1. CDR3 length equals 14 residues. Losses at the gene ends were 8 bases for V and 8 bases for J; bases not matched to a gene: 6. The germline CDR1 and CDR2 sequences are SGHTA and FQGNSA.